The sequence of this T cell receptor beta chain was determined in a study of blood T cells in healthy people across ages. For the second PCR, which ran for 7 to 11 cycles, a sample-barcoded 5' primer and a J-beta primer mix were used. Each CDR3 protein gets one entry after TCRdb re-called the 5' RACE reads with MiXCR. The sample contains around 780,000 distinct CDR3 sequences, roughly three fifths of which appear only once. The CDR3 runs to 16 residues. V lost 6 bases and J lost 6; bases outside the gene matches: 13. Ranging in age from about 6 to 100, the donors were healthy Caucasian individuals from Russia.

Specimen: blood. This TCR was recovered from a man in his forties in good health. The chain combines TRBV12-3 or TRBV12-4 with TRBJ2-1, with 8 bases that match TRBD2. CDR3 coding DNA: TGTGCCAGCAGAGATAACCGCCGTCTAGCGGGCAATGAGCAGTTCTTC. Its translation: CASRDNRRLAGNEQFF.